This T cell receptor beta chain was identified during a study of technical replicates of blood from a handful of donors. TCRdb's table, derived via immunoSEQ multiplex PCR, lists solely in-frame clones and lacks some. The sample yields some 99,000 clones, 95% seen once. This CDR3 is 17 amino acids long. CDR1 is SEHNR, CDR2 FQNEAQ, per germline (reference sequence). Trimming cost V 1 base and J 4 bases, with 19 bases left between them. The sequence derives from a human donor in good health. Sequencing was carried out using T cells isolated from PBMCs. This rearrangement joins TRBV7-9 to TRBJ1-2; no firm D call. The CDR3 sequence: CASSLGARGGSRYGYTF. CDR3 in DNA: TGTGCCAGCAGCTTAGGGGCCCGCGGAGGGAGTCGCTATGGCTACACCTTC.